The next 20 T cell receptor beta chains were all read from a single sample in a study of blood T cells in healthy people across ages. A J-beta primer mix and a sample-barcoded 5' primer were used in a second PCR of about 7 to 11 cycles. MiXCR, applied by TCRdb to the 5' RACE reads, yields one record per CDR3 protein. The sample records approximately 1,100,000 distinct CDR3 sequences, under 45% being singletons. The specimen was blood. The source is an older woman in good health.

The J gene is TRBJ2-7, the V gene TRBV6-6; D gene uncertain. Germline V CDR1 and CDR2: MNHNY, SVGAGI (reference sequence). V lost 3 bases and J 5 bases, leaving 11 bases between the germline ends. The CDR3 has 13 residues. This CDR3 reads CASSYLWGNEQYF. CDR3 in DNA: TGTGCCAGCAGTTATTTATGGGGTAACGAGCAGTACTTC.

V gene TRBV29-1 combines with J gene TRBJ2-3, with 14 bases identical to TRBD2. Trimming cost V 8 bases and J 5 bases; bases outside gene matches: 12. CDR1 and CDR2 (germline): SQVTM, ANQGSEA. The CDR3 runs 16 residues. The CDR3 nucleotides read TGCAGCTCCTATCGAGGACTAGCGGGAGGAAGAGATACGCAGTATTTT. Protein: CSSYRGLAGGRDTQYF.

The rearrangement uses TRBV15 and TRBJ1-2; 8 bases align to TRBD1. CDR1 and CDR2 (germline): LNHNV, YYDKDF (reference sequence). V was clipped by 3 bases and J by 13 bases; unmatched bases: 4. CDR3 length: 11 residues. The CDR3 is CATSRGQACTF. The CDR3 nucleotides read TGTGCCACCAGCAGGGGACAGGCCTGCACCTTC. The full variable domain, rest sourced from reference TRBV15 and TRBJ1-2, is DAMVIQNPRYQVTQFGKPVTLSCSQTLNHNVMYWYQQKSSQAPKLLFHYYDKDFNNEADTPDNFQSRRPNTSFCFLDIRSPGLGDTAMYLCATSRGQACTFGSGTRLTVV.

V usage is TRBV29-1 and J usage is TRBJ1-2; TRBD1 aligns across 8 bases. The CDR3 is 13 amino acids. Trimming removed 7 bases from V and 4 bases from J; junction bases left unmatched: 8. Per the germline V gene, CDR1 is SQVTM and CDR2 is ANQGSEA. This CDR3 reads CSDEGQGPYGYTF. CDR3 DNA sequence: TGCAGCGACGAAGGACAGGGCCCCTATGGCTACACCTTC.

This clonotype was recorded once. This chain connects TRBV5-1 to TRBJ2-1; the match to TRBD2 covers 11 bases. Germline CDR1 is SGHRS and CDR2 is YFSETQ. Unmatched junction bases numbered 5, after V lost 4 bases and J lost 8 bases. This CDR3 has 14 amino acids. The CDR3 DNA is TGCGCCAGCAGCACAGTAGCGGGAGGGCATGAGCAGTTCTTC. Translated, it gives CASSTVAGGHEQFF.

In DNA, the CDR3 is TGTGCCAGCAGTTCCGAGAGCGGGAGCTACGAGCAGTACTTC. Translating gives CASSSESGSYEQYF. V gene TRBV12-3 or TRBV12-4 combines with J gene TRBJ2-7; the match to TRBD2 covers 8 bases. The CDR3 has 14 amino acids. The V and J ends lost 4 bases and 3 bases, in that order; junction bases with no gene match: 5.

V gene TRBV6-2 or TRBV6-3 combines with J gene TRBJ2-7; maybe TRBD2 (6 bases). The germline CDR1 and CDR2 sequences are MNHEY and SVGEGT. The CDR3 has 19 residues. Trimming stripped 2 bases from V and 0 bases from J, with 23 bases between. CDR3 amino acids: CASSYPGWGRPSSSYEQYF. The DNA of the CDR3 is TGTGCCAGCAGTTACCCAGGGTGGGGGAGGCCGTCGAGCTCCTACGAGCAGTACTTC.

This chain uses TRBV13 with TRBJ2-7; D is undetermined. CDR1 is PRHDT and CDR2 is FYEKMQ in the germline V gene (reference sequence). The CDR3 has 13 amino acids. V gave up 0 bases and J gave up 1 base, with 4 bases separating them. The CDR3, as DNA: TGTGCCAGCAGCTTAGGTTGGTCCTACGAGCAGTACTTC. As protein: CASSLGWSYEQYF.

This clonotype was found a few times. The J gene is TRBJ2-1, the V gene TRBV18, with D possibly TRBD2 on 5 matching bases. This CDR3 is 14 amino acids long. Germline-derived CDR1 and CDR2 are KGHSH and LQKENI. V lost 8 bases and J lost 1, with 12 bases in between. CDR3 DNA: TGTGCCAGCAGCCTCCGGGATTCCTACAATGAGCAGTTCTTC. This translates into CASSLRDSYNEQFF.

J is TRBJ1-3 and V is TRBV5-1; possibly TRBD1 for D (6 bases). Germline lookup yields CDR1 SGHRS and CDR2 YFSETQ. Trimming left V 2 bases short and J 6 bases short, with 9 bases between. This CDR3 has 13 amino acids. This chain's CDR3 is CASSLGGENTIYF. The CDR3, as DNA: TGCGCCAGCAGCTTAGGGGGAGAAAACACCATATATTTT.

This clonotype was observed a handful of times. The chain has TRBV20-1 and TRBJ2-5; D might be TRBD1 (5 bases). Trimming stripped 4 bases from V and 4 bases from J, with 13 bases between. The germline V gene has CDR1 DFQATT and CDR2 SNEGSKA (reference sequence). CDR3 size: 13 residues. CDR3 bases: TGCAGTGCTAACATGGGAAGGGGAGAGACCCAGTACTTC. Its protein product is CSANMGRGETQYF.

The J gene is TRBJ2-2, the V gene TRBV7-2; 7 bases line up with TRBD2. This CDR3 is 19 amino acids long. Germline values: CDR1 SGHTA, CDR2 FQGNSA. The ends lost 2 bases at V and 5 bases at J; junction bases unmatched: 17. CDR3 nucleotides: TGTGCCAGCAGCTTAACTTCGCAGCTAGCGGCCCCGAGAACCGGGGAGCTGTTTTTT. Its translation is CASSLTSQLAAPRTGELFF.

This clonotype was seen a few times. V and J are TRBV15 and TRBJ2-3; D remains ambiguous. Germline V gene sequence: CDR1 LNHNV, CDR2 YYDKDF (reference sequence). Trimming left V 1 base short and J 2 bases short, with 10 bases between. This CDR3 spans 15 amino acids. The CDR3 DNA reads TGTGCCACCAGCAGAGCTGAGACTCACACAGATACGCAGTATTTT. Translating it yields CATSRAETHTDTQYF.

The gene calls are TRBV28 and TRBJ2-7, with 11 nucleotides matching TRBD2. The V gene end was trimmed by 2 bases and the J gene end by 2 bases; junction bases not matched to a gene: 11. CDR1 is MDHEN and CDR2 is SYDVKM in the germline V gene. The CDR3 is made up of 18 amino acids. DNA for the CDR3: TGTGCCAGCAGTTTAAGTTTGGGGACTAGCGGACCCACCTACGAGCAGTACTTC. Translation: CASSLSLGTSGPTYEQYF.

This clonotype came up a few times. This chain joins TRBV7-6 and TRBJ2-5; D uncertain. CDR1 and CDR2 (germline): SGHVS, FNYEAQ. CDR3 size: 14 residues. Trimming shortened V by 0 bases and J by 4 bases, and 9 bases separated the two germline ends. CDR3 in DNA: TGTGCCAGCAGCTTAGCGCTCCGAGCAGAGACCCAGTACTTC. It specifies CASSLALRAETQYF.

This clonotype turned up a few times. V usage is TRBV4-1 and J usage is TRBJ2-1; D gene ambiguous. Per germline, CDR1 MGHRA and CDR2 YSYEKL. The CDR3 is 18 amino acids. V was pared by 0 bases and J by 0 bases, with 15 bases between. The CDR3 DNA follows: TGCGCCAGCAGCCAAGAGGTGGATGCCCTGGGCTCCTACAATGAGCAGTTCTTC. As protein: CASSQEVDALGSYNEQFF.

This clonotype was picked up one time. The chain recombines TRBV20-1 with TRBJ2-3; TRBD2 agrees at 8 bases. Looked up from germline, CDR1 is DFQATT and CDR2 is SNEGSKA (reference sequence). The CDR3 totals 14 residues. Losses at the gene ends were 6 bases for V and 1 base for J; bases not matched to a gene: 6. The DNA of the CDR3 is TGCAGTGCCGAAGGGCGGGGGGGCACAGATACGCAGTATTTT. Protein product: CSAEGRGGTDTQYF.

J is TRBJ2-5 and V is TRBV6-6; D ambiguous. V lost 7 bases and J 4 bases, leaving 7 bases between the germline ends. The CDR3 has 11 amino acids. The germline gives CDR1 MNHNY, CDR2 SVGAGI (reference sequence). For the CDR3, the DNA is TGTGCCAGCACCCAGGCAGAGACCCAGTACTTC. It is translated as CASTQAETQYF.

This clonotype was observed a few times. This rearrangement joins TRBV29-1 to TRBJ2-5, with D perhaps TRBD1 (5 bases). Germline lookup yields CDR1 SQVTM and CDR2 ANQGSEA. The V gene lost 6 bases and the J gene lost 6 bases, with 17 bases spanning the gap. The CDR3 runs 13 residues. The CDR3 bases are TGCAGCGTGGACCTTTCAGGGCGGAAGACCCAGTACTTC. Protein product: CSVDLSGRKTQYF.

This clonotype was counted at least ten times. The chain carries TRBV5-1 and TRBJ2-3; TRBD1 is a possible D gene (5 bases). Germline loops: CDR1 SGHRS, CDR2 YFSETQ. This CDR3 has 15 residues. The germline V and J ends were trimmed by 2 bases and 1 base, with 11 bases remaining between them. The CDR3 reads CASSFGDRRTDTQYF. The CDR3 DNA is TGCGCCAGCAGCTTCGGAGACAGACGCACAGATACGCAGTATTTT.